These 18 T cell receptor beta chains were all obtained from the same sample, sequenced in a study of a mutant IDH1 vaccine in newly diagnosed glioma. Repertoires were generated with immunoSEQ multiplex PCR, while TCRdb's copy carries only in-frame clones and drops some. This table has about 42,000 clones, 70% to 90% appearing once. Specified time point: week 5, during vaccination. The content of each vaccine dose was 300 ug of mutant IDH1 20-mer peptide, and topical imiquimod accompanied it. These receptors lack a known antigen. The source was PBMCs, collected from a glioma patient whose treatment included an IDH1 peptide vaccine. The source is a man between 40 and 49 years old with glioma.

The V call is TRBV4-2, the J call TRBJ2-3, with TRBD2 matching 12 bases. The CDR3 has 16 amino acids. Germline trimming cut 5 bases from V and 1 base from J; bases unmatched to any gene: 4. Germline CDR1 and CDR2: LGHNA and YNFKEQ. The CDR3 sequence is CASSSLAGGRTDTQYF. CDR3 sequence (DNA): TGTGCCAGCAGCTCCCTAGCGGGAGGGCGCACAGATACGCAGTATTTT.

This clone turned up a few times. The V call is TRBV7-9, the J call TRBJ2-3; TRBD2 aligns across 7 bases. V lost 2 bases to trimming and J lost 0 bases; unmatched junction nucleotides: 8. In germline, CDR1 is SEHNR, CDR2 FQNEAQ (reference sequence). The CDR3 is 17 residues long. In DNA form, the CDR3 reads TGTGCCAGCAGCTTAAGACTAGCTGTCTATAGCACAGATACGCAGTATTTT. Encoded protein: CASSLRLAVYSTDTQYF.

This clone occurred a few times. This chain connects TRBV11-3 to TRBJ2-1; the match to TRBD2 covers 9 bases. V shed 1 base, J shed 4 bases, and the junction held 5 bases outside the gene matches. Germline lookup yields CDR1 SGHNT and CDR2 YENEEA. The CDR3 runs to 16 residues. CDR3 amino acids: CASSLVETSGYNEQFF. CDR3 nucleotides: TGTGCCAGCAGCTTAGTGGAGACTAGCGGTTACAATGAGCAGTTCTTC.

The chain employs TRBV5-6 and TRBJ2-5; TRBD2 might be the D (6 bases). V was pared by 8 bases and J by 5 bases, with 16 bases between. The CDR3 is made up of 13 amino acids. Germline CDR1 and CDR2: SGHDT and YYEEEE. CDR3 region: CASTARGDETQYF. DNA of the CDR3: TGTGCCAGTACGGCGCGCGGGGACGAGACCCAGTACTTC.

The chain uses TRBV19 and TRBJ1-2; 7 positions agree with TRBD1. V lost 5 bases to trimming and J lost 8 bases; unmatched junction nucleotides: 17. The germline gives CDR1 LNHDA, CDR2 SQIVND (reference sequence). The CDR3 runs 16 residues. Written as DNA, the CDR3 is TGTGCCAGTAGTCCAGGGGGTTTTCAGCCCGATACGGGCTACACCTTC. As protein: CASSPGGFQPDTGYTF.

CDR3 DNA: TGTGCCAGCAGCCCCCAGGTCGGCAGGGGCGAGCAGTACTTC. It codes for CASSPQVGRGEQYF. The chain uses TRBV9 and TRBJ2-7, with a weak D call TRBD1 (6 bases). The V end lost 4 bases, the J end lost 6 bases, and 17 bases lay between the germline ends. CDR1 is SGDLS and CDR2 is YYNGEE in the germline V gene. The CDR3 has 14 amino acids.

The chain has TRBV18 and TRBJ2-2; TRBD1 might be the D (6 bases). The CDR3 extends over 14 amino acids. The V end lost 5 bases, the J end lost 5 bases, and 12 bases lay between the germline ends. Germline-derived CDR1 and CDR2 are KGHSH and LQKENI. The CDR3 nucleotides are TGTGCCAGCTCAATGGGGGCACGGACCGGGGAGCTGTTTTTT. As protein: CASSMGARTGELFF.

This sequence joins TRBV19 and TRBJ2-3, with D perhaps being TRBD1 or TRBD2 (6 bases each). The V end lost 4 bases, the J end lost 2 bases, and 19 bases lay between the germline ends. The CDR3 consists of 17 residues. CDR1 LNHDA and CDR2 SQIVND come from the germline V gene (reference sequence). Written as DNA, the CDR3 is TGTGCCAGTAGTACACCGTACTTAGGGGGGACCACAGATACGCAGTATTTT. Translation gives CASSTPYLGGTTDTQYF.

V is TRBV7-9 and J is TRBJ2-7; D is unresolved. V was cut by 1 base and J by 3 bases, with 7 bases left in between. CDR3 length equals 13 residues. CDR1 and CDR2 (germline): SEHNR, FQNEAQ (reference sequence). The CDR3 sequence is CASSLGTNYEQYF. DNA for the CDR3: TGTGCCAGCAGCTTAGGCACCAACTACGAGCAGTACTTC.

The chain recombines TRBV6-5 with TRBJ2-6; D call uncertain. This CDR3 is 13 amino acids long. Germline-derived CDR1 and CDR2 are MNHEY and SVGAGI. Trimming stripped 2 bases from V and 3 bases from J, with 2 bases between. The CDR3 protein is CASSYSGANVLTF. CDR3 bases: TGTGCCAGCAGTTACAGTGGGGCCAACGTCCTGACTTTC.

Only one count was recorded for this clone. Written as DNA, the CDR3 is TGTGCCAGCAGCGATTCAGCCCTACGGGACAAGGGCACGGAGGAGCAGTTCTTC. This sequence encodes CASSDSALRDKGTEEQFF. The rearrangement uses TRBV7-9 and TRBJ2-1; the D gene is possibly TRBD1 (6 bases). The CDR3 totals 18 residues. From germline, CDR1 is SEHNR and CDR2 FQNEAQ (reference sequence). V gave up 5 bases and J gave up 10 bases, with 30 bases separating them.

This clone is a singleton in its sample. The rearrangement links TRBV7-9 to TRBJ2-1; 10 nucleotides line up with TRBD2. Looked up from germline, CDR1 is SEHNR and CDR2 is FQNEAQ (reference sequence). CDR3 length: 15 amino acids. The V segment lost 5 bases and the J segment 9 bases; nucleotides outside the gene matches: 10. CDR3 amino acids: CASSRDPIAGGEQFF. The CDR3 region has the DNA TGTGCCAGCAGCCGGGATCCTATAGCGGGAGGTGAGCAGTTCTTC.

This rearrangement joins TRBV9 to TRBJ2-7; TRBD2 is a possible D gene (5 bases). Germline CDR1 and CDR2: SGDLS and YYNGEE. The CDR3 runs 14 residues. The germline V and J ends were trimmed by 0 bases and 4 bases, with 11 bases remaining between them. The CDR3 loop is CASSVGTPNYEQYF. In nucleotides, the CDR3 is TGTGCCAGCAGCGTAGGGACTCCTAATTACGAGCAGTACTTC.

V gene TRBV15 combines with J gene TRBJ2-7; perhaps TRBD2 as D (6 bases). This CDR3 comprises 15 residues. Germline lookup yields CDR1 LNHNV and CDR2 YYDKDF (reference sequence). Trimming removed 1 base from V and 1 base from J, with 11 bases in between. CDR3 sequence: CATSRAGGVSYEQYF. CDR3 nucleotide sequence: TGTGCCACCAGCAGAGCCGGGGGAGTGTCCTACGAGCAGTACTTC.

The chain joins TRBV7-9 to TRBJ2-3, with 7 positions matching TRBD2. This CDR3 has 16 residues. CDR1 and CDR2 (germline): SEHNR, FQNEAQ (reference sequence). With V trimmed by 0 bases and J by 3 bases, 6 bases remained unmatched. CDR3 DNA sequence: TGTGCCAGCAGCTTAGCGGGCGGGAGACCGACAGATACGCAGTATTTT. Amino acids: CASSLAGGRPTDTQYF.

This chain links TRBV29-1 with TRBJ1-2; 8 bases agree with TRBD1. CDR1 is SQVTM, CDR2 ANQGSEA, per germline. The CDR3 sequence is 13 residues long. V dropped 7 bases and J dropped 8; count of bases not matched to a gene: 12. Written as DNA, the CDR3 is TGCAGCGCCACTATAGGGGACAGGCTGGGCTACACCTTC. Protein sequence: CSATIGDRLGYTF.

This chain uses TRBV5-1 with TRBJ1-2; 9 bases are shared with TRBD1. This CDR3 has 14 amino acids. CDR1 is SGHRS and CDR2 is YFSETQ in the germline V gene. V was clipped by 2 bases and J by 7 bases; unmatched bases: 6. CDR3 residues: CASSLGTGLGGYTF. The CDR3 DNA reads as TGCGCCAGCAGCTTAGGGACAGGGCTGGGTGGCTACACCTTC.

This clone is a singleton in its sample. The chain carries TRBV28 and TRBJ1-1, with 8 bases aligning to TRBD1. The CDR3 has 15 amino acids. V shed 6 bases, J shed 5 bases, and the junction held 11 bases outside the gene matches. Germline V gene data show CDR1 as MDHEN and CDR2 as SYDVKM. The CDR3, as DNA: TGTGCCAGCAGAAGGTCAGGGGGCGCTAAAACTGAAGCTTTCTTT. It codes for CASRRSGGAKTEAFF.